This T cell receptor (beta chain) was profiled in a study of blood T cell repertoires in COVID-19. On the study more broadly: Researchers got acute and convalescent COVID-19 samples from the United States, Italy and Spain.

V was shortened by 4 bases and J by 3 bases, with 15 bases between the two germline ends. CDR3 size: 15 residues. CDR1 is LGHDT and CDR2 is YNNKEL in the germline V gene (reference sequence). The age range of participants was about 18 to 89 years, with residence in about two dozen US areas. Cohorts were assigned according to the clinical history that participants reported. Two negative PCRs, clearance, or symptom resolution had been documented for recovered Cohort 3 donors. The assay was immunoSEQ multiplex PCR, and TCRdb's table has in-frame clones only and misses some. The data show hundreds of thousands of clones, 89% seen once.

The sample was PBMCs or T cells enriched from blood (not recorded which). The receptor comes from a man aged 55-75 years who had recovered from COVID-19. This sequence joins TRBV3-1 (or the pseudogene TRBV3-2) and TRBJ1-1; TRBD1 is a possible D gene (6 bases). The DNA for the CDR3 is TGTGCCAGCAGCCCTACAGGGATATCGGACACTGAAGCTTTCTTT. It encodes CASSPTGISDTEAFF.